The 8 T cell receptor beta chains presented below share a single source sample, sequenced in a study of T cell repertoires in cytomegalovirus infection. One entry per CDR3 protein results from TCRdb running MiXCR on the reads. This sample has fewer than 900,000 distinct CDR3 sequences, with just under 30% found just once. No antigen is known for these receptors. The sequencing here drew on cultured CD8+ T cells from PBMCs, taken from culture after CMV antigen stimulation. Receptors were obtained from a human donor in good health (CMV status not recorded). Some clones in this sample may be carry-over from other donors' samples.

This clonotype showed up many times. This chain connects TRBV7-9 to TRBJ2-4; D remains ambiguous. The CDR3 loop spans 16 amino acids. The V gene's germline CDR1 is SEHNR and CDR2 FQNEAQ (reference sequence). Deletions cut 1 base from V and 0 bases from J, with 10 bases between. The CDR3 sequence: CASSLGATLAKNIQYF. DNA of the CDR3: TGTGCCAGCAGCTTAGGGGCGACACTAGCCAAAAACATTCAGTACTTC.

J is TRBJ2-7 and V is TRBV6-2 or TRBV6-3; 8 nucleotides agree with TRBD2. Per the germline V gene, CDR1 is MNHEY and CDR2 is SVGEGT. The CDR3 is 15 amino acids. V shed 6 bases and J 3 bases; nucleotides not matched to a gene: 10. As DNA, the CDR3 is TGTGCCAGCAGCCCCTCGGGGGGGATATTCTACGAGCAGTACGTC. Translated, it gives CASSPSGGIFYEQYV.

The chain employs TRBV12-5 and TRBJ2-7, with no clear D. Germline V CDR1 and CDR2: LGHNT, FRNRAP. The CDR3 is 17 residues long. V shed 6 bases and J shed 2 bases, with 23 bases lying between them. The CDR3 DNA is TGTGCTAGTGGACCTGCCATTCCAATCGGTGGGACCTACGAGCAGTACTTC. Protein: CASGPAIPIGGTYEQYF.

V is TRBV12-3 or TRBV12-4 and J is TRBJ2-7; 8 nucleotides align to TRBD1. The V and J ends lost 5 bases and 2 bases, in that order; junction bases with no gene match: 5. The length of the CDR3 is 14 residues. CDR3 DNA: TGTGCCAGCAGTGGAGGACAGGGCGCCTACGAGCAGTACTTC. Translating gives CASSGGQGAYEQYF.

This sequence joins TRBV7-9 and TRBJ2-5; D call uncertain. Per the germline V gene, CDR1 is SEHNR and CDR2 is FQNEAQ (reference sequence). The CDR3 length is 15 residues. V lost 2 bases, J lost 1 base, and 11 bases lay in between. The CDR3 loop is CASSLSVTVQETQYF. The DNA of the CDR3 is TGTGCCAGCAGCTTAAGTGTCACAGTCCAAGAGACCCAGTACTTC.

This clonotype occurred many times. V is TRBV4-3 and J is TRBJ1-1, with D possibly TRBD1 on 6 matching bases. Trimming removed 0 bases at V and 4 bases at J, with 12 bases between. The germline V gene has CDR1 LGHNA and CDR2 YSLEER. The CDR3 has 15 amino acids. CDR3 in amino acids: CASSQERGLGTEAFF. The DNA for the CDR3 is TGCGCCAGCAGCCAAGAAAGGGGGTTGGGCACTGAAGCTTTCTTT.

This clonotype was seen only a few times. The V and J genes are TRBV5-1 and TRBJ2-1; 11 nucleotides line up with TRBD1. The CDR3 runs 14 residues. The V and J ends lost 4 bases and 8 bases, in that order; junction bases with no gene match: 5. From germline, CDR1 is SGHRS and CDR2 YFSETQ. The CDR3 sequence is CASSPGQGEDEQFF. CDR3 sequence (DNA): TGCGCCAGCAGCCCGGGACAGGGGGAGGATGAGCAGTTCTTC.

This clonotype was observed a handful of times. This chain uses TRBV27 with TRBJ1-5, with unresolved D. The CDR3 covers 17 residues. V was clipped by 3 bases and J by 2 bases, with 17 bases between them. CDR1 and CDR2 (germline): MNHEY, SMNVEV (reference sequence). CDR3 loop: CASSFRPYKERNQPQHF. DNA of the CDR3: TGTGCCAGCAGTTTTAGGCCCTATAAGGAGCGCAATCAGCCCCAGCATTTT.